These 4 T cell receptor beta chains originate from one sample sequenced in a study of OX40 agonist ivuxolimab in advanced cancers. Assay used: immunoSEQ multiplex PCR; TCRdb lists only in-frame clones, some missing. The sample has 70,000 to 95,000 clones, 88% seen once. The sequenced sample was CD4+ or CD8+ T cells sorted from blood, obtained in a trial of the OX40 agonist ivuxolimab. The origin of the receptors is an adult with an advanced solid tumor such as melanoma, head and neck, liver or kidney cancer.

The V call is TRBV30, the J call TRBJ1-5; tentatively, D is TRBD1 (6 bases). Germline-derived CDR1 and CDR2 are GTSNPN and SVGIG (reference sequence). This CDR3 has 16 amino acids. V lost 2 bases and J 0 bases, leaving 14 bases between the germline ends. CDR3 nucleotides: TGTGCCTGGAGTCCCGAGACAGGTTATAGCAATCAGCCCCAGCATTTT. It codes for CAWSPETGYSNQPQHF.

This chain connects TRBV29-1 to TRBJ2-3, with 14 bases identical to TRBD2. The J segment lost 2 bases and the V segment lost 4 bases, leaving 2 bases of the junction unmatched. The CDR3 is 15 residues long. Germline assignment: CDR1 SQVTM and CDR2 ANQGSEA. CDR3 loop: CSVGLAGGDTDTQYF. CDR3 DNA: TGCAGCGTTGGACTAGCGGGAGGGGACACAGATACGCAGTATTTT.

The chain has TRBV11-3 and TRBJ2-2; D is unclear. Trimming took 4 bases from V and 7 from J, leaving 16 bases between them. CDR1 is SGHNT, CDR2 YENEEA, per germline. The CDR3 spans 15 residues. CDR3 sequence reads: CASSSFHGFGGELFF. As DNA, the CDR3 is TGTGCCAGCAGCTCTTTCCATGGTTTCGGCGGGGAGCTGTTTTTT.

The V and J genes are TRBV29-1 and TRBJ2-7; 7 nucleotides align to TRBD2. CDR1 and CDR2 (germline): SQVTM, ANQGSEA. This CDR3 has 13 amino acids. The trim removed 3 bases at V and 6 bases at J, leaving 8 bases unmatched. The CDR3 sequence is CSVEGEGIGEQYF. The CDR3 nucleotides read TGCAGCGTTGAGGGGGAGGGGATTGGCGAGCAGTACTTC.